The 11 T cell receptor beta chains below come from one sample, sequenced in a study of cytomegalovirus exposure and HLA in healthy donors. In the PCR, 60 Vbeta and 13 Jbeta primers were used. Using immunoSEQ multiplex PCR, the repertoire was profiled, and TCRdb retains in-frame clones only, with some absent. This table holds some 150,000 clones, about 72% found once. Material for sequencing was PBMCs. All receptors come from a human donor in good health.

The chain links TRBV6-1 to TRBJ2-2; TRBD2 matches at 10 bases. V shed 4 bases, J shed 7 bases, and the junction held 6 bases outside the gene matches. This CDR3 has 15 amino acids. Germline V gene data show CDR1 as MNHNS and CDR2 as SASEGT. The CDR3 DNA reads as TGTGCCAGCAGTGCCGTAGCGGGGGGTGGCGGGGAGCTGTTTTTT. This gives the protein CASSAVAGGGGELFF.

A few counts support this clone. This rearrangement joins TRBV6-6 to TRBJ1-3; TRBD1 aligns across 9 bases. The CDR3 loop spans 15 amino acids. V lost 8 bases, J lost 3 bases, and 8 bases stayed unmatched. CDR1 and CDR2 (germline): MNHNY, SVGAGI (reference sequence). CDR3 region: CASATGTGIGNTIYF. The CDR3 nucleotides are TGTGCCAGCGCCACCGGGACAGGGATTGGAAACACCATATATTTT.

CDR3 protein: CASSEDRAEAFF. The DNA of the CDR3 is TGTGCCAGCAGCGAGGACAGGGCTGAAGCTTTCTTT. This chain uses TRBV13 with TRBJ1-1; 8 bases agree with TRBD1. The junction had 2 bases not matched to a gene; V was cut back by 5 bases and J by 6 bases. CDR1 and CDR2 from the germline V gene are PRHDT and FYEKMQ (reference sequence). There are 12 residues in the CDR3.

This clone was counted only a few times. The DNA is omitted, as the CDR3 cannot be located on it reliably, and the CDR3 follows TCRdb's listing. The CDR3 reads CASSSSHRGRGTEAFF. The V gene is TRBV27, the J gene TRBJ1-1; the table's D gene call, TRBD1, was not cross checked with the DNA. Looked up from germline, CDR1 is MNHEY and CDR2 is SMNVEV (reference sequence). From its first to its last residue, the CDR3 has 16 amino acids.

A remark on this clone: At one of its ends the junction is not consistent with the germline gene, which may arise from a read error. The chain combines TRBV7-9 with TRBJ1-5, with 8 bases fitting TRBD1. CDR1 and CDR2 from the germline V gene are SEHNR and FQNEAQ (reference sequence). The CDR3 has 15 residues. The CDR3 nucleotides read TGTTCCAGCAGCACGGACAGGGAGGACAAGGGGCCCCAGCATTTT. Its translation is CSSSTDREDKGPQHF.

The chain has TRBV6-1 and TRBJ1-2; TRBD1 is a possible D gene (5 bases). The germline CDR1 and CDR2 sequences are MNHNS and SASEGT. The CDR3 runs 15 residues. The germline V and J ends were trimmed by 2 bases and 0 bases, with 10 bases remaining between them. The CDR3 region has the DNA TGTGCCAGCAGTGAAAGACAGAGCCCTAACTATGGCTACACCTTC. Its translation: CASSERQSPNYGYTF.

CDR3 DNA sequence: TGCAGCGTTGGACCGGGACAGGGGGCGAATAGTGAAGCTTTCTTT. This sequence encodes CSVGPGQGANSEAFF. This chain connects TRBV29-1 to TRBJ1-1; 12 nucleotides match TRBD1. J gave up 7 bases and V 4 bases, and 10 bases lay outside the gene matches. CDR1 is SQVTM, CDR2 ANQGSEA, per germline. The CDR3 sequence is 15 residues long.

The rearrangement joins TRBV19 to TRBJ1-3; D unclear. The CDR3 contains 15 residues. The germline V gene encodes CDR1 LNHDA and CDR2 SQIVND (reference sequence). The ends were cut back, 4 bases at V and 0 bases at J, with 10 bases in the middle. The CDR3 spells CASSTQAISGNTIYF. The CDR3 nucleotides are TGTGCCAGTAGTACGCAGGCCATCTCTGGAAACACCATATATTTT.

As to this clone: Sequence at one end of the junction differs from germline and may be a read error. The CDR3 nucleotides read TGTGCCAGCAGCTTAGGACAGGGCACAGATACGCGGTATTTT. It codes for CASSLGQGTDTRYF. This chain joins TRBV5-6 and TRBJ2-3, with 8 bases identical to TRBD1. CDR1 is SGHDT and CDR2 is YYEEEE in the germline V gene. This CDR3 is 14 amino acids long. The whole variable domain, remainder taken from reference TRBV5-6 and TRBJ2-3, is DAGVTQSPTHLIKTRGQQVTLRCSPKSGHDTVSWYQQALGQGPQFIFQYYEEEERQRGNFPDRFSGHQFPNYSSELNVNALLLGDSALYLCASSLGQGTDTRYFGPGTRLTVL.

The chain employs TRBV7-2 and TRBJ2-1; 9 nucleotides match TRBD2. J gave up 4 bases and V 1 base, and 2 bases lay outside the gene matches. The CDR3 totals 15 residues. Germline CDR1 SGHTA, CDR2 FQGNSA. The CDR3 spells CASSLGGGAYNEQFF. In nucleotides, the CDR3 is TGTGCCAGCAGCTTAGGCGGGGGGGCATACAATGAGCAGTTCTTC. Full variable domain (missing parts from reference TRBV7-2 and TRBJ2-1): GAGVSQSPSNKVTEKGKDVELRCDPISGHTALYWYRQSLGQGLEFLIYFQGNSAPDKSGLPSDRFSAERTGGSVSTLTIQRTQQEDSAVYLCASSLGGGAYNEQFFGPGTRLTVL.

This clone has only one observation. The rearrangement links TRBV19 to TRBJ2-3, with TRBD2 identical over 9 bases. This CDR3 comprises 16 residues. The junction had 17 bases not matched to a gene; V was cut back by 5 bases and J by 11 bases. CDR1 and CDR2 from the germline V gene are LNHDA and SQIVND (reference sequence). The CDR3: CASSGGLALARFEQYF. The CDR3 DNA is TGTGCCAGTAGTGGGGGACTAGCCCTCGCTCGTTTTGAGCAGTATTTT.